This entry lists 11 T cell receptor beta chains sequenced from one sample in a study of beta chain features in type 1 diabetes. Findings and caveats of the study: Moderately but significantly shorter TCRB CDR3s were found in Type 1 diabetes patients in all four CD4+ subsets.

Every isolated RNA sample was fully reverse transcribed, so sequencing captured expressed TCRB transcripts. Sequencing was performed with immunoSEQ multiplex PCR; in TCRdb, only in-frame clones are kept and a portion is missing. Altogether over 200,000 clones are present, roughly 11% being singletons, with the ten largest covering around 0.015%. Which antigens these TCRs recognize remains unknown. Source material: naive CD4+ T cells from blood. All receptors come from a man aged 25-45 years with type 1 diabetes.

The rearrangement joins TRBV7-2 to TRBJ2-7; TRBD1 is a possible D gene (6 bases). The CDR3 extends over 14 amino acids. CDR1 and CDR2 (germline): SGHTA, FQGNSA. V dropped 4 bases and J dropped 6 bases, with 16 bases sitting between them. The CDR3 nucleotides are TGTGCCAGCAGCTCCGGACAGTCGTCGGCCGAGCAGTACTTC. Its protein is CASSSGQSSAEQYF.

This clone was recorded a few times. V gene TRBV7-9 combines with J gene TRBJ2-1; 13 bases map to TRBD2. This CDR3 contains 15 residues. V lost 4 bases, J lost 8 bases, and 5 bases stayed unmatched. Germline CDR1 reads SEHNR; CDR2 reads FQNEAQ (reference sequence). CDR3 in DNA: TGTGCCAGCAGCTCCACTAGCGGGGGGGGTGATGAGCAGTTCTTC. Translated: CASSSTSGGGDEQFF.

The J gene is TRBJ2-7, the V gene TRBV25-1, with D perhaps matching TRBD2 (5 bases). Germline V gives CDR1 MGHDK, CDR2 SYGVNS. CDR3 length: 13 amino acids. V shed 2 bases and J shed 2 bases, with 7 bases lying between them. CDR3: CASSEGSPYEQYF. The CDR3 DNA follows: TGTGCCAGCAGTGAAGGGAGCCCCTACGAGCAGTACTTC.

Only a few counts were recorded for this clone. This chain uses TRBV9 with TRBJ2-2; the match to TRBD1 covers 9 bases. V shed 4 bases and J 6 bases; nucleotides not matched to a gene: 4. Germline V lookup: CDR1 SGDLS, CDR2 YYNGEE. The CDR3 is made up of 14 amino acids. The CDR3 region has the DNA TGTGCCAGCAGCCCACAGGGGGCAGCCGGGGAGCTGTTTTTT. It codes for CASSPQGAAGELFF. Looking up the rest from reference TRBV9 and TRBJ2-2 gives the full variable domain: DSGVTQTPKHLITATGQRVTLRCSPRSGDLSVYWYQQSLDQGLQFLIQYYNGEERAKGNILERFSAQQFPDLHSELNLSSLELGDSALYFCASSPQGAAGELFFGEGSRLTVL.

This chain connects TRBV6-5 to TRBJ2-3; TRBD1 is a possible D gene (7 bases). From germline, CDR1 is MNHEY and CDR2 SVGAGI. The ends were cut back, 5 bases at V and 0 bases at J, with 12 bases in the middle. The CDR3 loop spans 15 amino acids. CDR3 nucleotides: TGTGCCAGCAGTCCCAGGGGGACTAGCACAGATACGCAGTATTTT. Amino acids: CASSPRGTSTDTQYF.

The chain employs TRBV9 and TRBJ2-5, with 8 bases identical to TRBD2. Germline assignment: CDR1 SGDLS and CDR2 YYNGEE. V lost 2 bases and J lost 4; bases outside the gene matches: 10. This CDR3 spans 16 amino acids. The CDR3 bases are TGTGCCAGCAGCGTTGGACGGGGGGGCCGGATAGAGACCCAGTACTTC. Translation gives CASSVGRGGRIETQYF.

The chain is built from TRBV11-2 and TRBJ2-4; 7 positions agree with TRBD1. V shed 4 bases, J shed 8 bases, and the junction held 2 bases outside the gene matches. In germline, CDR1 is SGHAT, CDR2 FQNNGV. This CDR3 spans 12 amino acids. The CDR3 here is CASSSQGDIQYF. CDR3 DNA: TGTGCCAGCAGCTCGCAGGGGGACATTCAGTACTTC. Using reference TRBV11-2 and TRBJ2-4 for the parts outside the CDR3, the full variable domain is EAGVAQSPRYKIIEKRQSVAFWCNPISGHATLYWYQQILGQGPKLLIQFQNNGVVDDSQLPKDRFSAERLKGVDSTLKIQPAKLEDSAVYLCASSSQGDIQYFGAGTRLSVL.

This chain uses TRBV4-1 with TRBJ2-3; 7 bases match TRBD2. The CDR3 loop spans 16 amino acids. Germline assignment: CDR1 MGHRA and CDR2 YSYEKL. V lost 1 base and J lost 4; bases outside the gene matches: 8. In DNA form, the CDR3 reads TGCGCCAGCAGCCAAGGTCCTTTGGGGGGGTCAGATACGCAGTATTTT. This encodes CASSQGPLGGSDTQYF.

This clone has just a few counts. The genes are TRBV4-2 and TRBJ1-1; the match to TRBD1 covers 7 bases. V was clipped by 0 bases and J by 4 bases; unmatched bases: 5. Germline V gives CDR1 LGHNA, CDR2 YNFKEQ. This CDR3 is built from 15 residues. The CDR3 sequence is CASSQDAAGGTEAFF. CDR3 sequence (DNA): TGTGCCAGCAGCCAAGATGCGGCAGGGGGCACTGAAGCTTTCTTT.

This clone came up a few times. The chain uses TRBV6-5 and TRBJ1-2; maybe TRBD1 (6 bases). This CDR3 region has 12 residues. Trimming shortened V by 6 bases and J by 6 bases, and 11 bases separated the two germline ends. Germline V gene lookup returns CDR1 MNHEY and CDR2 SVGAGI. CDR3 DNA sequence: TGTGCCAGCAGCAGAGGGGGACATGGCTACACCTTC. This gives the protein CASSRGGHGYTF.

This clone was seen only a few times. The J gene is TRBJ1-6, the V gene TRBV30; D gene uncertain. CDR1 is GTSNPN, CDR2 SVGIG, per germline (reference sequence). The CDR3 consists of 15 residues. The V end lost 8 bases, the J end lost 1 base, and 15 bases lay between the germline ends. The CDR3 reads CARTGVGSYNSPLHF. CDR3 nucleotide sequence: TGTGCCCGAACCGGGGTTGGGTCCTATAATTCACCCCTCCACTTT.